These 23 T cell receptor beta chains were sequenced from one sample in a study of cytomegalovirus exposure and HLA in healthy donors (dated by TCRdb to 2016 to 2017). The library was produced with the immunoSEQ multiplex PCR assay. A mixture of 60 forward primers for TCR Vbeta segments and 13 reverse primers for TCR Jbeta segments was used in the multiplex PCR. TCRdb limited this immuneACCESS table to in-frame rearrangements with V and J called. A share of clones is missing; checked studies link under half to unresolved V genes, and the rest is unexplained. The sample yields hundreds of thousands of clones; approximately 90% were counted once. The ten biggest clones cover about 2.5% of the sample. Sequencing was carried out using PBMCs. The receptors originated from a woman aged 18-35 years in good health and CMV-seronegative.

The chain joins TRBV6-4 to TRBJ2-3; 9 nucleotides align to TRBD1. The germline V gene encodes CDR1 MRHNA and CDR2 SNTAGT. J lost 2 bases, V lost 0 bases, and 3 bases had no gene match. The CDR3 has 16 residues. CDR3 sequence (DNA): TGTGCCAGCAGTGACTCGGGACAGGGATTCACAGATACGCAGTATTTT. This translates into CASSDSGQGFTDTQYF.

The V call is TRBV23-1, the J call TRBJ2-7, with 9 bases that match TRBD2. TRBV23-1 is recorded as an ORF, its role being uncertain. The CDR3 has 14 amino acids. V shed 10 bases, J shed 0 bases, and the junction held 7 bases outside the gene matches. CDR3 in amino acids: CANRISGSSYEQYF. DNA of the CDR3: TGCGCCAACAGAATTAGCGGGAGCTCCTACGAGCAGTACTTC.

This clone has just a few counts. This rearrangement joins TRBV6-4 to TRBJ2-5; 10 bases match TRBD1. Trimming took 5 bases from V and 5 from J; bases not matched to a gene: 2. Germline-derived CDR1 and CDR2 are MRHNA and SNTAGT. The CDR3 is 13 amino acids. The CDR3 DNA follows: TGTGCCAGCAGTCAGGGACAGGGGGAGACCCAGTACTTC. Its protein is CASSQGQGETQYF.

This clone occurred a few times. The same CDR3 also results from other DNA sequences found in this sample. This rearrangement joins TRBV7-3 to TRBJ1-6; 7 bases are shared with TRBD1. Germline CDR1 is SGHTA and CDR2 is FQGTGA. With V trimmed by 6 bases and J by 1 base, 3 bases remained unmatched. CDR3 length equals 15 residues. CDR3 nucleotides: TGTGCCAGCAGGAAGGACAGGTCCTATAATTCACCCCTCCACTTT. It specifies CASRKDRSYNSPLHF.

The genes are TRBV7-2 and TRBJ2-1; 10 nucleotides match TRBD2. CDR3 length: 15 residues. Germline V gives CDR1 SGHTA, CDR2 FQGNSA. With V trimmed by 6 bases and J by 4 bases, 6 bases remained unmatched. The CDR3 nucleotides are TGTGCCAGCAGGCTCCCAGCGGGGGGGTACAATGAGCAGTTCTTC. Translation gives CASRLPAGGYNEQFF.

This clone has a single count. The chain uses TRBV9 and TRBJ2-3; D ambiguous. V was cut by 0 bases and J by 2 bases, with 13 bases left in between. CDR1 and CDR2 (germline): SGDLS, YYNGEE. This CDR3 has 16 amino acids. CDR3 sequence (DNA): TGTGCCAGCAGCGTAGCAAACGCGGCTTTCACAGATACGCAGTATTTT. It specifies CASSVANAAFTDTQYF.

The V gene is TRBV5-6, the J gene TRBJ1-2; no clear D gene. Per the germline V gene, CDR1 is SGHDT and CDR2 is YYEEEE. There are 14 residues in the CDR3. The ends were cut back, 9 bases at V and 3 bases at J, with 18 bases in the middle. This CDR3 is CATMRRESYYGYTF. DNA for the CDR3: TGTGCCACCATGAGGAGGGAGTCCTACTATGGCTACACCTTC.

The chain employs TRBV19 and TRBJ2-7; TRBD2 aligns across 7 bases. V lost 3 bases, J lost 1 base, and 6 bases stayed unmatched. Germline CDR1 LNHDA, CDR2 SQIVND (reference sequence). This CDR3 is built from 15 residues. Here the CDR3 DNA reads TGTGCCAGTAGTATTGTGGCGGGGGAATCCTACGAGCAGTACTTC. Amino acid sequence: CASSIVAGESYEQYF. The variable domain in full, with the rest retrieved from reference TRBV19 and TRBJ2-7, is DGGITQSPKYLFRKEGQNVTLSCEQNLNHDAMYWYRQDPGQGLRLIYYSQIVNDFQKGDIAEGYSVSREKKESFPLTVTSAQKNPTAFYLCASSIVAGESYEQYFGPGTRLTVT.

The V call is TRBV5-1, the J call TRBJ2-5; D is possibly TRBD2 (6 bases). CDR3 length: 15 amino acids. The germline V gene has CDR1 SGHRS and CDR2 YFSETQ. V lost 1 base to trimming and J lost 4 bases, with 14 bases between them. Here the CDR3 reads CASSLLGNGGETQYF. The CDR3, as DNA: TGCGCCAGCAGCTTGCTCGGGAACGGGGGAGAGACCCAGTACTTC.

CDR3 region: CASSVGQGTGANVLTF. The CDR3 DNA sequence: TGTGCCAGCAGTGTCGGACAGGGTACGGGGGCCAACGTCCTGACTTTC. The genes are TRBV6-1 and TRBJ2-6, with TRBD1 matching over 8 bases. Per germline, CDR1 MNHNS and CDR2 SASEGT. Unmatched junction bases numbered 6, after V lost 4 bases and J lost 4 bases. This CDR3 comprises 16 residues.

This clone was picked up one time. This chain joins TRBV18 and TRBJ2-5; tentatively, D is TRBD2 (6 bases). Per germline, CDR1 KGHSH and CDR2 LQKENI. The CDR3 is 13 residues long. Trimming removed 6 bases from V and 1 base from J, with 9 bases in between. The CDR3 here is CASSRGAQETQYF. In nucleotides, the CDR3 is TGTGCCAGCTCCCGCGGGGCCCAAGAGACCCAGTACTTC.

V usage is TRBV6-1 and J usage is TRBJ2-3; 14 nucleotides agree with TRBD2. The CDR3 totals 18 residues. The germline V gene has CDR1 MNHNS and CDR2 SASEGT. J was trimmed by 0 bases and V by 4 bases; bases with no gene match: 6. The CDR3 DNA follows: TGTGCCAGCAGTGGGTGGACTAGCGGGGGGCGTAGCACAGATACGCAGTATTTT. Amino acids: CASSGWTSGGRSTDTQYF.

This clone was detected only a few times. The V and J genes are TRBV2 and TRBJ2-7, with TRBD1 matching over 8 bases. The CDR3 contains 16 residues. Germline V gene lookup returns CDR1 SNHLY and CDR2 FYNNEI. V was pared by 7 bases and J by 4 bases, with 15 bases of the junction left unmatched. The CDR3 bases are TGTGCCAGCATACTAGTTCTAGCAGGGGGCGGGTACGAGCAGTACTTC. Translation gives CASILVLAGGGYEQYF.

The J gene is TRBJ2-7, the V gene TRBV7-3; D remains unclear. Germline V gene sequence: CDR1 SGHTA, CDR2 FQGTGA. CDR3 size: 14 residues. Trimming shortened V by 2 bases and J by 2 bases, and 10 bases separated the two germline ends. CDR3 region: CASSLLISPYEQYF. CDR3 DNA: TGTGCCAGCAGCTTACTCATAAGCCCCTACGAGCAGTACTTC.

The genes are TRBV18 and TRBJ2-7; 8 nucleotides match TRBD2. The J segment lost 1 base and the V segment lost 4 bases, leaving 6 bases of the junction unmatched. This CDR3 spans 15 amino acids. The germline CDR1 and CDR2 sequences are KGHSH and LQKENI. CDR3 bases: TGTGCCAGCTCACTACCGGGAGGGCGATCCTACGAGCAGTACTTC. This translates into CASSLPGGRSYEQYF.

V usage is TRBV7-3 and J usage is TRBJ1-2; 9 bases are a match to TRBD1. The CDR3 length is 14 residues. V shed 3 bases, J shed 8 bases, and the junction held 7 bases outside the gene matches. Germline loops: CDR1 SGHTA, CDR2 FQGTGA. The CDR3 here is CASSLFGQGSGYTF. CDR3 sequence (DNA): TGTGCCAGCAGCTTGTTTGGACAGGGGAGCGGCTACACCTTC.

The chain combines TRBV5-5 with TRBJ2-4; possible D gene TRBD1, 6 bases. This CDR3 region has 16 residues. Trimming removed 6 bases from V and 9 bases from J, with 25 bases in between. Germline V gives CDR1 SGHKS, CDR2 YYEKEE (reference sequence). In DNA form, the CDR3 reads TGTGCCAGCACCTCGACGACAGGCGCCTCGTGGGGCATTCAGTACTTC. The encoded protein is CASTSTTGASWGIQYF.

The chain uses TRBV5-1 and TRBJ1-1; D call uncertain. Germline values: CDR1 SGHRS, CDR2 YFSETQ. The CDR3 loop spans 14 amino acids. V lost 0 bases and J lost 0, with 6 bases in between. This chain's CDR3 is CASSLASVNTEAFF. Written as DNA, the CDR3 is TGCGCCAGCAGCTTGGCCTCGGTGAACACTGAAGCTTTCTTT.

The chain employs TRBV7-9 and TRBJ1-2; perhaps TRBD1 as D (5 bases). There are 16 residues in the CDR3. Looked up from germline, CDR1 is SEHNR and CDR2 is FQNEAQ (reference sequence). V lost 6 bases, J lost 8 bases, and 25 bases lay in between. Here the CDR3 reads CASRPLDLAGRRGYTF. The CDR3 nucleotides are TGTGCCAGCAGACCGCTGGACCTGGCGGGGCGGAGGGGCTACACCTTC.

This chain joins TRBV13 and TRBJ2-3; possible D gene TRBD2, 6 bases. The CDR3 totals 18 residues. Germline-derived CDR1 and CDR2 are PRHDT and FYEKMQ (reference sequence). V gave up 4 bases and J gave up 1 base, with 21 bases separating them. The CDR3, as DNA: TGTGCCAGCAGCTCAACCTCTAAAACGAAGCGGGGCACAGATACGCAGTATTTT. It specifies CASSSTSKTKRGTDTQYF.

V is TRBV7-3 and J is TRBJ2-3, with 8 bases aligning to TRBD2. From germline, CDR1 is SGHTA and CDR2 FQGTGA. Trimming at V came to 3 bases and at J to 4 bases, leaving 9 bases not matched to a gene. This CDR3 is 16 amino acids long. The CDR3, as DNA: TGTGCCAGCAGCTTGGGCCGGGGGGGCGGAGCAGATACGCAGTATTTT. As protein: CASSLGRGGGADTQYF.

The chain has TRBV5-1 and TRBJ1-3; TRBD1 is a possible D gene (5 bases). Germline V gives CDR1 SGHRS, CDR2 YFSETQ. This CDR3 contains 15 residues. V was shortened by 0 bases and J by 2 bases, with 9 bases between the two germline ends. CDR3 region: CASSLEPTAGNTIYF. The CDR3 coding sequence is TGCGCCAGCAGCTTGGAACCGACAGCTGGAAACACCATATATTTT.

The rearrangement joins TRBV2 to TRBJ1-5; D not certain. The length of the CDR3 is 13 residues. Germline V gene data show CDR1 as SNHLY and CDR2 as FYNNEI. The V gene lost 5 bases and the J gene lost 5 bases, with 10 bases spanning the gap. CDR3 sequence (DNA): TGTGCCAGCAGTTCCTACGAGGATCAGCCCCAGCATTTT. The encoded protein is CASSSYEDQPQHF.